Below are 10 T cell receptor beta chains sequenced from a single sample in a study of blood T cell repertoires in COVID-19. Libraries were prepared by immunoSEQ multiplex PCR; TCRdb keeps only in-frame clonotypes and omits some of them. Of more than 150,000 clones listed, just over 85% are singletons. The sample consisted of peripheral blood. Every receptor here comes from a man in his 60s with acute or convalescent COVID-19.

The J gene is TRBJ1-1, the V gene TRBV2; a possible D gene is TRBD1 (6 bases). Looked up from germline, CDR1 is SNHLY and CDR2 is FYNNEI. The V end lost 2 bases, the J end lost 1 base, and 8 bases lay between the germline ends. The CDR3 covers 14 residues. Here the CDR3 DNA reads TGTGCCAGCAGTGAATCACAGGGGAACACTGAAGCTTTCTTT. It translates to CASSESQGNTEAFF.

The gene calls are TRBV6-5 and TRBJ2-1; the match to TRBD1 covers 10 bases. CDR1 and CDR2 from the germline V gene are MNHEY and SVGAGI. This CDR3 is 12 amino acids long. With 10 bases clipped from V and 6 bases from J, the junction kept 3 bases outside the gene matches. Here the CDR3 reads CAIRTGGNEQFF. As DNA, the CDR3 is TGTGCCATCCGGACAGGGGGCAATGAGCAGTTCTTC.

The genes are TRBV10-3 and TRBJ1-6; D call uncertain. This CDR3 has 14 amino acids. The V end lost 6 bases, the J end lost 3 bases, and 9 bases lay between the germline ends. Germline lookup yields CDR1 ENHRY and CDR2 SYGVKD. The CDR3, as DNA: TGTGCCATCAGATACACGGGCTATAATTCACCCCTCCACTTT. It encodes CAIRYTGYNSPLHF.

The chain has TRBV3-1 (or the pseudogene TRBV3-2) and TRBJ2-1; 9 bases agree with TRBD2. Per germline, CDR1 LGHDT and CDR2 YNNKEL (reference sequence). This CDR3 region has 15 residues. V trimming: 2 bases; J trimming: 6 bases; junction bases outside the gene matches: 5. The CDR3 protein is CASSQIPTSGNEQFF. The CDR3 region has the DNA TGTGCCAGCAGCCAAATCCCGACTAGCGGCAATGAGCAGTTCTTC.

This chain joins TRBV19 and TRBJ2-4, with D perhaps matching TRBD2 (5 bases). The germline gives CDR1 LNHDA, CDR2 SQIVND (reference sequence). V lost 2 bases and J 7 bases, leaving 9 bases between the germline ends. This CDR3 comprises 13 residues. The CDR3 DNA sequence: TGTGCCAGTAGTATAAGAGGGTTCAACATTCAGTACTTC. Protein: CASSIRGFNIQYF.

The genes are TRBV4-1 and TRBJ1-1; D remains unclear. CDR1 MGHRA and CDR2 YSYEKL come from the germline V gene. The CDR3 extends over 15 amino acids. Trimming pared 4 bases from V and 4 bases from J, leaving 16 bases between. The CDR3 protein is CASSPYFERGTEAFF. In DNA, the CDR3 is TGCGCCAGCAGCCCTTACTTTGAACGGGGCACTGAAGCTTTCTTT.

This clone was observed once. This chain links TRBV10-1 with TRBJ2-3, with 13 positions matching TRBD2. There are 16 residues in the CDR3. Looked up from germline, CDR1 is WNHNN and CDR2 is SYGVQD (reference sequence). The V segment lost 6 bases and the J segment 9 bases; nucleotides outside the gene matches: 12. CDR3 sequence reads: CASSRGLAGVMDTQYF. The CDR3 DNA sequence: TGCGCCAGCAGCCGCGGACTAGCGGGAGTAATGGACACGCAGTATTTT.

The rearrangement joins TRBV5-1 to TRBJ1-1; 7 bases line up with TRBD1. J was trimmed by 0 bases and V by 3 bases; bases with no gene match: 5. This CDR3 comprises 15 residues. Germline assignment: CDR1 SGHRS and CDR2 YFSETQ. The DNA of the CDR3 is TGCGCCAGCAGCTCGGGACAGCGGGTGAACACTGAAGCTTTCTTT. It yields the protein CASSSGQRVNTEAFF.

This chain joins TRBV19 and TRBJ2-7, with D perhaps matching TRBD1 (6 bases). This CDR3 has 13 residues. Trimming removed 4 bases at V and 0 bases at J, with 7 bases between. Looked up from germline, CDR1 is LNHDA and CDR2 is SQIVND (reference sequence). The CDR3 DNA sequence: TGTGCCAGTAGTAGGGACATCTCCTACGAGCAGTACTTC. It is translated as CASSRDISYEQYF.

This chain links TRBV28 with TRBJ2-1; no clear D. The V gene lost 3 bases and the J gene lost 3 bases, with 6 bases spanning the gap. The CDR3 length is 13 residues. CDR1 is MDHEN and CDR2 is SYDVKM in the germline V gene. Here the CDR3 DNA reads TGTGCCAGCAGTTTCCCAAACTACAATGAGCAGTTCTTC. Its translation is CASSFPNYNEQFF.